This TCR beta chain was identified in a study of T cell repertoires in cytomegalovirus infection. In regard to this clonotype: As yet, its antigen is unknown.

General study findings and limits: Across the ex vivo response, the dominant clonotypes were HLA-C-restricted CMV-specific TCR beta clonotypes.

The length of the CDR3 is 13 residues. Germline V gives CDR1 GTSNPN, CDR2 SVGIG (reference sequence). J gave up 7 bases and V 3 bases, and 4 bases lay outside the gene matches. TCRdb re-called the reads through MiXCR, storing one row per CDR3 protein. The sample yields roughly 300,000 distinct CDR3 sequences, about 26% seen once. The sequencing sample was made of PBMCs. The TCR comes from a human donor in good health (CMV status not recorded). Some clones in this sample may be carry-over from other donors' samples. The V gene is TRBV30, the J gene TRBJ1-4; the match to TRBD1 covers 8 bases. Written as DNA, the CDR3 is TGTGCCTGGAGACGGGACAGGACTGAAAAACTGTTTTTT. Its translation is CAWRRDRTEKLFF.